A selection of T cell receptor beta chains follows, all from one sample in a study of T-cell reconstitution after alpha-beta-depleted transplantation in children. TCRdb analysed the PCR reads with MiXCR anew, one entry per CDR3 protein. The sample lists hundreds of thousands of distinct CDR3 sequences; around 13% were seen once. The sequences come from PBMCs, collected before TCRalphabeta/CD19-depleted stem cell transplant. These receptors came from a girl aged 2 to 9 with congenital amegakaryocytic thrombocytopenia, due to receive a stem cell transplant. The CDR3 runs from the conserved cysteine through the conserved F or W. D genes are given only for firm matches. Size tells how often a clone was seen (once, few, many) or the class of an expanded clone, and some rows leave it out.

>TRBJ2-1|TRBD2|few|TRBV30
CAWSPVAGDLNEQFF
TGTGCCTGGAGTCCTGTAGCGGGAGACCTTAATGAGCAGTTCTTC
>TRBJ2-7|NA|NA|TRBV5-1
CASSTDNSYEQYF
TGCGCCAGCAGCACCGACAACTCCTACGAGCAGTACTTC
>TRBJ2-1|NA|many|TRBV3-1
CASSHSYNEQFF
TGTGCCAGCAGCCATTCCTACAATGAGCAGTTCTTC
>TRBJ2-5|TRBD1|many|TRBV29-1
CSVTDRGYETQYF
TGCAGCGTTACGGACAGGGGGTATGAGACCCAGTACTTC
>TRBJ2-7|NA|few|TRBV20-1
CSASLAGRTYEQYF
TGCAGTGCTAGTCTCGCAGGGAGAACCTACGAGCAGTACTTC
>TRBJ2-7|NA|many|TRBV12-3/TRBV12-4
CASSFARGFIRGTYEQYF
TGTGCCAGCAGTTTCGCTCGGGGGTTTATTCGGGGTACCTACGAGCAGTACTTC
>TRBJ2-1|NA|many|TRBV20-1
CSARGAPKHNEQFF
TGCAGTGCTAGAGGAGCGCCGAAGCACAATGAGCAGTTCTTC
>TRBJ2-1|TRBD2|NA|TRBV5-1
CASSTGLAGFYNEQFF
TGCGCCAGCAGCACAGGACTAGCGGGTTTCTACAATGAGCAGTTCTTC
>TRBJ2-7|NA|NA|TRBV28
CASRKTGGISYEQYF
TGTGCCAGCAGAAAGACAGGTGGCATCTCCTACGAGCAGTACTTC
>TRBJ2-1|TRBD2|NA|TRBV7-3
CASSLRPRGRALNYEQFF
TGTGCCAGCAGCTTAAGGCCTCGCGGGAGGGCCCTCAACTATGAGCAGTTCTTC
>TRBJ2-7|NA|many|TRBV20-1
CSASPQNPYEQYF
TGCAGTGCCAGTCCGCAGAACCCCTACGAGCAGTACTTC
>TRBJ2-7|NA|many|TRBV5-6
CASSLAFGNEQYF
TGTGCCAGCAGCTTGGCTTTTGGAAACGAGCAGTACTTC
>TRBJ2-7|TRBD2|NA|TRBV20-1
CSAMTSSGSYDQYF
TGCAGTGCGATGACTTCTAGCGGGAGCTACGATCAGTACTTC
>TRBJ2-3|NA|few|TRBV4-2
CASSQDRGEAATDTQYF
TGTGCCAGCAGCCAAGATCGGGGAGAGGCGGCCACAGATACGCAGTATTTT
>TRBJ2-1|NA|few|TRBV20-1
CSASRRLGYNEQFF
TGCAGTGCTAGTAGGCGACTAGGTTACAATGAGCAGTTCTTC
>TRBJ2-2|TRBD1|many|TRBV29-1
CSVEDNGDRVSTGELFF
TGCAGCGTTGAAGACAATGGGGACAGGGTGTCCACCGGGGAGCTGTTTTTT
>TRBJ2-7|NA|NA|TRBV5-1
CASSPPGTHTYEQYF
TGCGCCAGCAGCCCCCCAGGGACACACACCTACGAGCAGTACTTC
>TRBJ1-1|NA|many|TRBV12-3/TRBV12-4
CASSYWRRGLRNTEAFF
TGTGCCAGCAGCTATTGGCGGCGCGGGTTAAGGAACACTGAAGCTTTCTTT
>TRBJ1-1|NA|many|TRBV6-8
CASRSTGTMNTEAFF
TGTGCCAGCAGGTCTACAGGGACCATGAACACTGAAGCTTTCTTT
>TRBJ2-3|NA|NA|TRBV7-2
CASSFPGIHNTQYF
TGTGCCAGCAGCTTCCCGGGGATTCATAATACGCAGTATTTT
>TRBJ2-1|NA|many|TRBV28
CASSFAGGASYEQFF
TGTGCCAGCAGTTTTGCAGGTGGGGCTAGCTATGAGCAGTTCTTC
>TRBJ2-1|NA|NA|TRBV7-9
CASRPGVSYNEQFF
TGTGCCAGCAGACCGGGAGTATCCTACAATGAGCAGTTCTTC
>TRBJ2-3|NA|few|TRBV29-1
CSVEGADAADTDTQYF
TGCAGCGTTGAAGGGGCCGACGCAGCCGACACAGATACGCAGTATTTT
>TRBJ2-2|NA|many|TRBV7-2
CASLSWTPTGELFF
TGTGCCAGCTTATCTTGGACTCCCACCGGGGAGCTGTTTTTT
>TRBJ2-2|NA|NA|TRBV20-1
CSARDFFPGELFF
TGCAGTGCTAGAGATTTCTTCCCCGGGGAGCTGTTTTTT
>TRBJ1-2|TRBD1|many|TRBV20-1
CSAEDLGTGRGYTF
TGCAGTGCTGAGGACCTTGGGACAGGGCGAGGCTACACCTTC
>TRBJ2-5|NA|NA|TRBV6-1
CASKRNVQETQYF
TGTGCCAGCAAACGGAACGTACAAGAGACCCAGTACTTC
>TRBJ1-2|NA|few|TRBV18
CASSPARGVRYGYTF
TGTGCCAGCTCGCCTGCGCGGGGCGTTCGGTATGGCTACACCTTC
>TRBJ2-5|TRBD2|many|TRBV12-3/TRBV12-4
CASSQLAGETQYF
TGTGCCAGCAGTCAATTAGCGGGAGAGACCCAGTACTTC
>TRBJ2-2|TRBD1|NA|TRBV12-3/TRBV12-4
CASSLRQGDVAGELFF
TGTGCCAGCAGTTTGAGGCAGGGGGACGTAGCCGGGGAGCTGTTTTTT
>TRBJ2-5|TRBD2|many|TRBV5-1
CASSLALFQGLAEAPETQYF
TGCGCCAGCAGCTTGGCCCTTTTTCAGGGACTAGCGGAGGCTCCAGAGACCCAGTACTTC
>TRBJ2-1|TRBD2|few|TRBV15
CATSRDPGLAGASYNEQFF
TGTGCCACCAGCAGAGATCCTGGACTAGCGGGAGCGTCCTACAATGAGCAGTTCTTC
>TRBJ2-1|TRBD2|few|TRBV6-1
CASENGESGSDEQFF
TGTGCCAGCGAAAATGGTGAAAGCGGGAGCGATGAGCAGTTCTTC
>TRBJ2-1|NA|NA|TRBV12-3/TRBV12-4
CASSRMVSSYNEQFF
TGTGCCAGCAGTAGGATGGTCAGCTCCTACAATGAGCAGTTCTTC
>TRBJ1-6|NA|few|TRBV3-1
CASSQGRTTGSPLHF
TGTGCCAGCAGCCAGGGACGGACTACGGGGTCACCCCTCCACTTT
>TRBJ2-3|NA|NA|TRBV5-1
CASVSRELTDTQYF
TGCGCCAGCGTCTCGAGGGAGCTAACAGATACGCAGTATTTT
>TRBJ1-2|NA|many|TRBV5-1
CASSLGTAVYGYTF
TGCGCCAGCAGCTTGGGAACAGCCGTCTATGGCTACACCTTC
>TRBJ1-2|TRBD1|NA|TRBV6-1
CASRMGQVYGYTF
TGTGCCAGCAGGATGGGACAGGTCTATGGCTACACCTTC
>TRBJ1-4|TRBD1|NA|TRBV11-2
CASSLPNWAVQGAIEDEKLFF
TGTGCCAGCAGCTTACCCAACTGGGCGGTACAGGGGGCTATAGAGGATGAAAAACTGTTTTTT